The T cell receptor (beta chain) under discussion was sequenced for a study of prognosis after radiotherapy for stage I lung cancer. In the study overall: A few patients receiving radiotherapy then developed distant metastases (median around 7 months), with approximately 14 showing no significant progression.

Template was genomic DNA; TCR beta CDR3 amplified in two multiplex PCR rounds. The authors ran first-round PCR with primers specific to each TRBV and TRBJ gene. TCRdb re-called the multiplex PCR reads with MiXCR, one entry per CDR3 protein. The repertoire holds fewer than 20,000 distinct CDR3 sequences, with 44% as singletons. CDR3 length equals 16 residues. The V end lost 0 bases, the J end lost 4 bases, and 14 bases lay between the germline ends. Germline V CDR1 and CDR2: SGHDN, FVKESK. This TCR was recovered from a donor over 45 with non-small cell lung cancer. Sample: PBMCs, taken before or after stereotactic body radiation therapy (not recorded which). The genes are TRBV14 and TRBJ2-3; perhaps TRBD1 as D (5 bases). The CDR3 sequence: CASSQEWGRSPDTQYF. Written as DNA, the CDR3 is TGTGCCAGCAGCCAAGAATGGGGCCGATCTCCAGATACGCAGTATTTT.